The next 19 T cell receptor beta chains were all read from a single sample in a study of T cell repertoires and Cas9 in healthy adults. Generated by immunoSEQ multiplex PCR, the TCRdb table keeps only in-frame clones and is missing some. The sample lists around 25,000 clones, 90% occurring once. The sample consisted of CD4+ effector T cells (CD127+, CD25-, CD137-, CD154-) from PBMCs; culture status not recorded. These receptors were taken from a human donor in good health.

This chain joins TRBV5-8 and TRBJ2-7, with 9 bases aligning to TRBD1. This CDR3 has 14 amino acids. After removal of 0 bases from V and 6 bases from J, the junction contained 4 bases not matched to a gene. CDR1 is SGHTS and CDR2 is YDEGEE in the germline V gene. The CDR3 region is CASSLEGTGFEQYF. In nucleotides, the CDR3 is TGTGCCAGCAGCTTGGAGGGGACAGGGTTCGAGCAGTACTTC.

The genes are TRBV6-5 and TRBJ1-1, with TRBD1 as a possible D gene (5 bases). CDR1 and CDR2 from the germline V gene are MNHEY and SVGAGI. The CDR3 contains 16 residues. The V end lost 0 bases, the J end lost 4 bases, and 15 bases lay between the germline ends. The CDR3 is CASSYSIAGPTTEAFF. DNA for the CDR3: TGTGCCAGCAGTTACTCGATAGCGGGGCCGACCACTGAAGCTTTCTTT.

The V gene is TRBV27, the J gene TRBJ1-3; a weak D match, TRBD1 (5 bases). This CDR3 contains 14 residues. In germline, CDR1 is MNHEY, CDR2 SMNVEV (reference sequence). V was cut by 4 bases and J by 4 bases, with 11 bases left in between. The CDR3 reads CASSSGLTGNTIYF. CDR3 bases: TGTGCCAGCAGTTCGGGGCTTACAGGAAACACCATATATTTT.

The chain links TRBV25-1 to TRBJ2-5; 11 bases line up with TRBD1. The J call may be mistaken, given a closer DNA end match to TRBJ2-7. Germline lookup yields CDR1 MGHDK and CDR2 SYGVNS. CDR3 length equals 15 residues. The CDR3 sequence: CASSGRDRGSYEQYF. The CDR3, as DNA: TGTGCCAGCAGTGGCAGGGACAGGGGGTCTTACGAGCAGTACTTC.

The V gene is TRBV28, the J gene TRBJ2-7, with 9 positions matching TRBD1. The germline V gene encodes CDR1 MDHEN and CDR2 SYDVKM. With V trimmed by 5 bases and J by 3 bases, 11 bases remained unmatched. There are 16 residues in the CDR3. The CDR3 DNA is TGTGCCAGCAGTCGAACCGGGACAGGGAATATCTACGAGCAGTACTTC. Protein: CASSRTGTGNIYEQYF. Full variable domain (outside the CDR3, taken from reference TRBV28 and TRBJ2-7): DVKVTQSSRYLVKRTGEKVFLECVQDMDHENMFWYRQDPGLGLRLIYFSYDVKMKEKGDIPEGYSVSREKKERFSLILESASTNQTSMYLCASSRTGTGNIYEQYFGPGTRLTVT.

This rearrangement joins TRBV11-2 to TRBJ2-3; 11 bases agree with TRBD1. The CDR3 is 15 residues long. The ends lost 2 bases at V and 4 bases at J; junction bases unmatched: 2. Germline V CDR1 and CDR2: SGHAT, FQNNGV. Written as DNA, the CDR3 is TGTGCCAGCAGCTTATGGGGACAGGGGGCAGATACGCAGTATTTT. Translation gives CASSLWGQGADTQYF.

The chain recombines TRBV9 with TRBJ1-2; 8 bases line up with TRBD1. Germline V CDR1 and CDR2: SGDLS, YYNGEE. The CDR3 covers 13 residues. With V trimmed by 8 bases and J by 2 bases, 5 bases remained unmatched. The CDR3 sequence is CASSRDRNYGYTF. The CDR3 nucleotides read TGTGCCAGTAGCCGGGACAGGAACTATGGCTACACCTTC.

This clone came up once. The rearrangement links TRBV5-5 to TRBJ1-6; 7 bases fit TRBD1. CDR3 size: 15 residues. Germline-derived CDR1 and CDR2 are SGHKS and YYEKEE (reference sequence). Trimming removed 0 bases from V and 8 bases from J; junction bases left unmatched: 5. The CDR3 protein is CASSLAGQLYSPLHF. The CDR3, as DNA: TGTGCCAGCAGCTTGGCGGGACAGCTCTATTCACCCCTCCACTTT. Using reference TRBV5-5 and TRBJ1-6 for the parts outside the CDR3, the full variable domain is DAGVTQSPTHLIKTRGQQVTLRCSPISGHKSVSWYQQVLGQGPQFIFQYYEKEERGRGNFPDRFSARQFPNYSSELNVNALLLGDSALYLCASSLAGQLYSPLHFGNGTRLTVT.

The rearrangement uses TRBV5-1 and TRBJ1-6, with 8 bases lining up with TRBD1. The V segment lost 5 bases and the J segment 7 bases; nucleotides outside the gene matches: 8. Germline V gene sequence: CDR1 SGHRS, CDR2 YFSETQ. The CDR3 is 15 amino acids. For the CDR3, the DNA is TGCGCCAGCAGGTTTACCGGGACAGGCAATTCACCCCTCCACTTT. Its translation is CASRFTGTGNSPLHF. The variable domain in full, with the rest retrieved from reference TRBV5-1 and TRBJ1-6, is KAGVTQTPRYLIKTRGQQVTLSCSPISGHRSVSWYQQTPGQGLQFLFEYFSETQRNKGNFPGRFSGRQFSNSRSEMNVSTLELGDSALYLCASRFTGTGNSPLHFGNGTRLTVT.

This clone was recorded once. The chain uses TRBV28 and TRBJ2-3, with TRBD1 matching 11 bases. Germline trimming cut 1 base from V and 6 bases from J; bases unmatched to any gene: 3. This CDR3 has 15 residues. Germline V gives CDR1 MDHEN, CDR2 SYDVKM. The CDR3 sequence: CASSLYGTGGDTQYF. The CDR3 bases are TGTGCCAGCAGTTTATACGGGACAGGGGGGGATACGCAGTATTTT.

The chain links TRBV6-5 to TRBJ1-5; a weak D match, TRBD1 (5 bases). Germline CDR1 and CDR2: MNHEY and SVGAGI. CDR3 length equals 15 residues. V shed 5 bases and J shed 2 bases, with 13 bases lying between them. For the CDR3, the DNA is TGTGCCAGCAGTCGGGGGGGGGAAGGCAATCAGCCCCAGCATTTT. Its translation: CASSRGGEGNQPQHF.

This chain uses TRBV2 with TRBJ2-5; 8 positions agree with TRBD1. After removal of 6 bases from V and 5 bases from J, the junction contained 11 bases not matched to a gene. CDR1 SNHLY and CDR2 FYNNEI come from the germline V gene. There are 15 residues in the CDR3. The CDR3: CASRDREGAGETQYF. The CDR3 coding sequence is TGTGCCAGCAGGGACAGGGAAGGGGCGGGGGAGACCCAGTACTTC.

About this clone itself: At one boundary the junction diverges from the germline segment, which might be a read error. Other nucleotide sequences from this sample produce the same CDR3. The V and J genes are TRBV30 and TRBJ2-7, with 7 positions matching TRBD1. The CDR3 covers 11 residues. Germline V gene lookup returns CDR1 GTSNPN and CDR2 SVGIG (reference sequence). The CDR3 sequence: CAWRGGAGQYF. The CDR3 DNA reads TGCGCCTGGAGAGGGGGCGCGGGGCAGTACTTC. Complete variable domain (other parts from reference TRBV30 and TRBJ2-7): SQTIHQWPATLVQPVGSPLSLECTVEGTSNPNLYWYRQAAGRGLQLLFYSVGIGQISSEVPQNLSASRPQDRQFILSSKKLLLSDSGFYLCAWRGGAGQYFGPGTRLTVT.

This clone was seen only once. The chain employs TRBV20-1 and TRBJ2-5; D possibly corresponds to TRBD1 (6 bases). In germline, CDR1 is DFQATT, CDR2 SNEGSKA (reference sequence). The CDR3 extends over 11 amino acids. The CDR3 DNA is TGCACAGGACAGCACCAAGAGACCCAGTACTTC. The encoded protein is CTGQHQETQYF.

V is TRBV7-3 and J is TRBJ2-3, with D uncertain. The CDR3 loop spans 13 amino acids. The V end lost 0 bases, the J end lost 4 bases, and 5 bases lay between the germline ends. Germline loops: CDR1 SGHTA, CDR2 FQGTGA. The CDR3 sequence is CASSLTLADTQYF. The CDR3 DNA reads as TGTGCCAGCAGCTTAACTCTAGCAGATACGCAGTATTTT. The full variable domain, its missing parts supplied by reference TRBV7-3 and TRBJ2-3, is GAGVSQTPSNKVTEKGKYVELRCDPISGHTALYWYRQSLGQGPEFLIYFQGTGAADDSGLPNDRFFAVRPEGSVSTLKIQRTERGDSAVYLCASSLTLADTQYFGPGTRLTVL.

V is TRBV11-2 and J is TRBJ2-2, with D tentatively TRBD1 (5 bases). The CDR3 contains 14 residues. The V end lost 4 bases, the J end lost 11 bases, and 17 bases lay between the germline ends. Germline V gives CDR1 SGHAT, CDR2 FQNNGV. CDR3 DNA: TGTGCCAGCAGCTCGGCAAGGGGCTGGAGTGAGCTGTTTTTT. It yields the protein CASSSARGWSELFF.

The chain recombines TRBV15 with TRBJ2-3; 9 bases agree with TRBD2. V was pared by 5 bases and J by 4 bases, with 7 bases of the junction left unmatched. Germline V gene sequence: CDR1 LNHNV, CDR2 YYDKDF (reference sequence). This CDR3 contains 15 residues. The CDR3 nucleotides are TGTGCCACCAGCGGTTTGCGGGGGGGGGCAGATACGCAGTATTTT. This encodes CATSGLRGGADTQYF.

The V and J genes are TRBV5-5 and TRBJ2-3; D not certain. Trimming removed 0 bases from V and 1 base from J, with 15 bases in between. Germline values: CDR1 SGHKS, CDR2 YYEKEE (reference sequence). The CDR3 runs to 17 residues. CDR3 nucleotides: TGTGCCAGCAGCTTGGTGGTGGGAAACCCCCGCACAGATACGCAGTATTTT. As protein: CASSLVVGNPRTDTQYF.

The chain couples TRBV5-5 to TRBJ1-1; no clear D gene. Per the germline V gene, CDR1 is SGHKS and CDR2 is YYEKEE (reference sequence). The CDR3 has 15 amino acids. V was trimmed by 4 bases and J by 5 bases, leaving 18 bases between them. This chain's CDR3 is CASSPLSRFGTEAFF. Written as DNA, the CDR3 is TGTGCCAGCAGCCCCTTGTCCCGATTTGGGACTGAAGCTTTCTTT.